This TCR beta chain was sequenced for a study of beta chain features in type 1 diabetes (dated by TCRdb to about 2018). General notes on the study: Mean age, gender distribution, total cell number and subset yield were not different between patients and healthy donors. A total of under 120,000,000 sorted cells were examined across all samples, and RNA yield correlated strongly with the number of cells per subset. The study compared the TCRB repertoires of sorted circulating CD4+ T cell subsets in recently diagnosed type 1 diabetes patients with those in matched healthy donors. Regulatory and stem cell-like memory subsets were obtained from only 8 patients and about 8 healthy donors, while naive and central memory subsets were obtained from all 28 donors.

The entire isolated RNA was reverse transcribed using the High Capacity cDNA Reverse Transcription Kit, and thus expressed TCRB transcripts were sequenced. Deep immunoSEQ sequencing was performed on naive, central memory and regulatory T cell samples, with an average of roughly 3.6 million total reads per sample. Sorted cells were lysed in RLT buffer, and RNA was extracted using DNase-treated RNeasy Micro or Mini kits according to cell number. To prevent cross-contamination, every cell subset was processed on its own, while patient and healthy donor samples were processed together. Using the immunoSEQ multiplex PCR, TCRB sequences were amplified from cDNA into 87-bp fragments spanning the CDR3 region. The amplicons were sequenced using the Illumina HiSeq platform. For the original study's pipeline: Synthetic template baselines were used to correct PCR bias computationally, reads within Hamming distance 2 were collapsed together, and singletons that could not be merged were discarded. By aligning reads against IMGT, V, D and J genes, CDR3 length, and insertions or deletions at six rearrangement sites were assigned. Within each subset, clonotype counts were normalized to sorted cell number, and only after that were true diversity and Gini coefficients computed with the tcR R package. Repertoire sharing was quantified using the overlap coefficient calculated on TCRB nucleotide sequences. Out-of-frame TCRB sequences from naive cells were analyzed as a proxy for the pre-selection repertoire. TCRdb took this table from immuneACCESS and kept in-frame rearrangements with V and J called. Such tables lack part of the clones; where checked against another copy, unresolved V genes explain under half of the gap, and the rest is unexplained. The D gene and trimming were derived from the DNA, and the V and J assignments and clone size from that table. This sample has under 800,000 clones in its table, and roughly a sixth of those were observed once. The ten biggest clones cover 0.09% to 0.095% of the sample.

From a lookup of the germline V gene (reference sequence), CDR1 and CDR2 are LNHDA and SQIVND. Trimming takes 5 bases off V and 3 bases off J; junction bases not matched to a gene: 7. The CDR3 holds 15 amino acids from the cysteine to the phenylalanine. Kept here is only the CDR3 DNA, which spans 45 bases and is read in frame from base 1. A single peripheral blood draw of roughly 0.11 L on average was collected from each donor into heparinised tubes. Using a panel that included CD45RO, CCR7, CD25, CD127, CD95 and CD27, naive, central memory, regulatory and stem cell-like memory CD4+ T cells were sorted on a BD FACSAria II. Purity was above 98% for every sorted population. PBMCs were isolated immediately by Lymphoprep density gradient centrifugation and stained directly without culture. Samples were stained and sorted in pairs, with one healthy donor and one patient per experiment, so that batch effects were minimized.

As regards this clone: Its binding antigen is unknown. Qualities for individual bases were not recorded, and no much larger clone is one base off.

General study outcomes and caveats: Because the HLA sub-analyses included only small numbers of individuals, any influence of HLA type on TCRB rearrangement was left unresolved. At VDJ recombination sites, type 1 diabetes patients had fewer insertions and more deleted nucleotides, which implies abnormalities in thymic rearrangement. Because cDNA was sequenced instead of genomic DNA, highly expressing activated cells could be over-represented, though the groups showed no difference in activation or CD3 levels. Type 1 diabetes patients showed a moderate but significant shortening of TCRB CDR3 length in all four CD4+ subsets. Shorter templates might be favored by PCR, yet because patient and control samples were amplified and corrected together, any such skew would affect both groups equally. Naive, central memory and regulatory TCRB repertoires appeared more similar among patients than among healthy donors.

Sequencing was performed on naive CD4+ T cells from blood. Explained via the paper, the cell subset or site label denotes: true naive CD4+ T cells. The TCR comes from a man between 18 and 29 years old in good health. Recombination linked TRBV19 to TRBJ1-2; 9 bases in the junction line up with TRBD1. The CDR3 here reads CASSSPGQGDYGYTF. The DNA reads as follows: TGTGCCAGTAGTTCTCCGGGACAGGGTGACTATGGCTACACCTTC. Reference TRBV19 and TRBJ1-2 proteins supply the regions before and after the CDR3; the full variable domain is: DGGITQSPKYLFRKEGQNVTLSCEQNLNHDAMYWYRQDPGQGLRLIYYSQIVNDFQKGDIAEGYSVSREKKESFPLTVTSAQKNPTAFYLCASSSPGQGDYGYTFGSGTRLTVV.